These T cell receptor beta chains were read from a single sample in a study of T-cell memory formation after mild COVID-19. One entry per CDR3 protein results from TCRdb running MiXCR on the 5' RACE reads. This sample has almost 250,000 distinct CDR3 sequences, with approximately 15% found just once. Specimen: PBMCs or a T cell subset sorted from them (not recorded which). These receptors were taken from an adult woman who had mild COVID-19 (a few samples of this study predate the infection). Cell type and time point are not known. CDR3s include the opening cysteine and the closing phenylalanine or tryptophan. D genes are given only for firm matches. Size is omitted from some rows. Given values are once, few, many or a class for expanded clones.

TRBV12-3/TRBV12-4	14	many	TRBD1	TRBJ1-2	TGTGCCTCCGCACAGGGGGAGCTTAACTATGGCTACACCTTC	CASAQGELNYGYTF
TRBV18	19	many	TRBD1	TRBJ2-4	TGTGCCAGCTCACCACCGATGGCCAGGGGGCTCGTAACCAAAAACATTCAGTACTTC	CASSPPMARGLVTKNIQYF
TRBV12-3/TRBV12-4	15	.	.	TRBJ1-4	TGTGCCAGCAGTCCCCAACATCAGGGTAATGAAAAACTGTTTTTT	CASSPQHQGNEKLFF
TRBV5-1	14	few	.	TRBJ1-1	TGCGCCAGCAGCTTGACCCCCATGAACACTGAAGCTTTCTTT	CASSLTPMNTEAFF
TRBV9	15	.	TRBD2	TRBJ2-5	TGTGCCAGCAGCGTAGCGTCGGGGGGTCGCGAGACCCAGTACTTC	CASSVASGGRETQYF
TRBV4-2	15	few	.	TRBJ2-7	TGTGCCAGCAGCCAAGGACCTCCGGGCTCCTACGAGCAGTACTTC	CASSQGPPGSYEQYF
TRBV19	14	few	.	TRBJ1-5	TGTGCCAGTAGTGACCGGGACCTAAATCAGCCCCAGCATTTT	CASSDRDLNQPQHF
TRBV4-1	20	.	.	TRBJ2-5	TGCGCCAGCAGCCAAATTTTATACGTGACCGGGGCAGGTGAGAGGGAGACCCAGTACTTC	CASSQILYVTGAGERETQYF
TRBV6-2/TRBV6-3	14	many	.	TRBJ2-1	TGTGCCAGCAGTTACGGAGGGTCCTACAATGAGCAGTTCTTC	CASSYGGSYNEQFF
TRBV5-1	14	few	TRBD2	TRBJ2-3	TGCGCCAGCAAGGAAGCGGGGGGCACAGATACGCAGTATTTT	CASKEAGGTDTQYF
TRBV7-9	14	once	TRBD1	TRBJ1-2	TGTGCCAGCAGCTTACAGACAGGGGAGGTTGGCTACACCTTC	CASSLQTGEVGYTF
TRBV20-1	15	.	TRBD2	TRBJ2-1	TGCAGTGCTAGGGTGGGGACTACCCCCTACAATGAGCAGTTCTTC	CSARVGTTPYNEQFF
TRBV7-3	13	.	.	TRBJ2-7	TGTGCCAGCAGCTTACACAGGGACGGCGAGCAGTACTTC	CASSLHRDGEQYF
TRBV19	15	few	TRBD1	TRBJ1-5	TGTGCCAGTAGTACCACCGGGACAGGGAATGTACCCCAGCATTTT	CASSTTGTGNVPQHF
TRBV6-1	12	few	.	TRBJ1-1	TGTGCCAGCAGTGAAGCCTTGCAGGTAGCTTTCTTT	CASSEALQVAFF
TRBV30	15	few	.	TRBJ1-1	TGTGCCTGGAGTTATCGTAATCGGCAGAACACTGAAGCTTTCTTT	CAWSYRNRQNTEAFF
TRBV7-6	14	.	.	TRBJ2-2	TGTGCCAGCAGCCGGAGGGTATACACCGGGGAGCTGTTTTTT	CASSRRVYTGELFF
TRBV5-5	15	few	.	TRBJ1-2	TGTGCCAGCAGCAATTTTAGGCTTAACGACTATGGCTACACCTTC	CASSNFRLNDYGYTF
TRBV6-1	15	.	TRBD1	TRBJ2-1	TGTGCCAGCATTACCGGGACAGGGAGGTTCAATGAGCAGTTCTTC	CASITGTGRFNEQFF
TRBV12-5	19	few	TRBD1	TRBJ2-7	TGTGCTAGTGGTTTGGGTACCAAAACCGGGACAGAAAGCTCCTACGAGCAGTACTTC	CASGLGTKTGTESSYEQYF
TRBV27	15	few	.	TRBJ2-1	TGTGCCAGCTATAGGCTGGGAGGTAGCTACAATGAGCAGTTCTTC	CASYRLGGSYNEQFF
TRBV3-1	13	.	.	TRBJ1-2	TGTGCCAGCAGCCCCCCAGGCATCTATGGCTACACCTTC	CASSPPGIYGYTF
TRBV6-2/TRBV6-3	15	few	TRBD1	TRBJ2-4	TGTGCCAGCAGTTACCAACGGGACAGTGAAAACATTCAGTACTTC	CASSYQRDSENIQYF
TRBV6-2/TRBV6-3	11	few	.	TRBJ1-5	TGTGCCAGCAGTACCCCGGGGCCCCAGCATTTT	CASSTPGPQHF
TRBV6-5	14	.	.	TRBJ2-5	TGTGCCAGCAGTTACAGGAGTGGGTCGGAGACCCAGTACTTC	CASSYRSGSETQYF
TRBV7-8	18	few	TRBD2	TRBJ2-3	TGTGCCAGCAGCAGGGGACGGGTGACTAGCGGGTTAACAGATACGCAGTATTTT	CASSRGRVTSGLTDTQYF
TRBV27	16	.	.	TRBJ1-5	TGTGCCAGCAGTCCTACGAATCTAGGTGGCAATCAGCCCCAGCATTTT	CASSPTNLGGNQPQHF
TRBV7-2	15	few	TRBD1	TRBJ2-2	TGTGCCAGCAGCAACCGGGACAGTCAGGGCGGGGAGCTGTTTTTT	CASSNRDSQGGELFF
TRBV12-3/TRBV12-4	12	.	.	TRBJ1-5	TGTGCCAGCAGTTTCCCCGGACAGCCCCAGCATTTT	CASSFPGQPQHF
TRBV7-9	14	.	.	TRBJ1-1	TGTGCCAGCAGCTTATTATCGGGGGACACTGAAGCTTTCTTT	CASSLLSGDTEAFF
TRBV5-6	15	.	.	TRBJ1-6	TGTGCCAGCAGCTGGTGGGCACAGCGATACTCACCCCTCCACTTT	CASSWWAQRYSPLHF
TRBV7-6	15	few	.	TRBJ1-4	TGTGCCAGCAGCCAAGGACAGTCTTCTAATGAAAAACTGTTTTTT	CASSQGQSSNEKLFF
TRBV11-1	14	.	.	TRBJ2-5	TGTGCCAGCAGCGCAAACAGAATAGGAGAGACCCAGTACTTC	CASSANRIGETQYF
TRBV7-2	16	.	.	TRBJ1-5	TGTGCCAGCAGCCCTACGGGGAGAGGGAGCAATCAGCCCCAGCATTTT	CASSPTGRGSNQPQHF
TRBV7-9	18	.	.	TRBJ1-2	TGTGCCAGCACTAGGCGTGGGGGGCTCCAATGGGGAGAATATGGCTACACCTTC	CASTRRGGLQWGEYGYTF
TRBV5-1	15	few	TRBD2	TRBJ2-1	TGCGCCAGCAGCTTGCGGGCGGGGGGGCTCGATGAGCAGTTCTTC	CASSLRAGGLDEQFF
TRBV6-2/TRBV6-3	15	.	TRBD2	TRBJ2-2	TGTGCCAGCACCGGACTAGCCGAGGGACCCGGGGAGCTGTTTTTT	CASTGLAEGPGELFF
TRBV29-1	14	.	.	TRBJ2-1	TGCAGCGTTGGACTGTGGAGCTCCTACAATGAGCAGTTCTTC	CSVGLWSSYNEQFF
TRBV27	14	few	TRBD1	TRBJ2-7	TGTGCCAGCAGTACCCGACAGGGCCCGTACGAGCAGTACTTC	CASSTRQGPYEQYF
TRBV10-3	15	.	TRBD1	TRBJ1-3	TGTGCCACCTGGACAGGGGACCCGGGGGGAAACACCATATATTTT	CATWTGDPGGNTIYF
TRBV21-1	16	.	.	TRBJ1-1	TGTGCCAGCAGCAAAGAGGGGGGCAGGGACGGCACTGAAGCTTTCTTT	CASSKEGGRDGTEAFF
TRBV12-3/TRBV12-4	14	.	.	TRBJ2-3	TGTGCCAGCAGTGCAGTTAAAGGGGCTGATACGCAGTATTTT	CASSAVKGADTQYF
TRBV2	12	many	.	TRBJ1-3	TGTGCCAGGAAGGCCGATGGAAACACCATATATTTT	CARKADGNTIYF
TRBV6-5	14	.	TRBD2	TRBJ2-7	TGTGCCAGCAGTCACCGCCAGCGGGGTTACGAGCAGTACTTC	CASSHRQRGYEQYF